A selection of T cell receptor beta chains follows, all from one sample in a study of cytomegalovirus exposure and HLA in healthy donors. Sequencing used immunoSEQ multiplex PCR; TCRdb keeps in-frame clones, though not all of them. The sample yields approximately 99,000 clones, around 81% seen once. Specimen: PBMCs. Every receptor here comes from a man in his forties in good health and CMV-seropositive. Each CDR3 is given with its conserved first and last residue.

>TRBJ2-3|TRBV29-1
CSVETDTQQYF
>TRBJ1-6|TRBV4-2
CASSSRHGDNSPLHF
>TRBJ2-6|TRBV4-1
CASSREQGKWGANVLTF
>TRBJ2-2|TRBV7-6
CASSEQSPGQGSAGELFF
>TRBJ1-4|TRBV6-1
CASSETGQGARTNEKLFF
>TRBJ1-1|TRBV9
CASSVDKGATEAFF
>TRBJ1-4|TRBV30
CAWSWTEREKLFF
>TRBJ1-1|TRBV10-3
CAISLQGPNTEAFF
>TRBJ2-3|TRBV19
CASSTQGAPDTQYF
>TRBJ2-3|TRBV11-2
CASSLVEHTQYF
>TRBJ2-7|TRBV9
CASSGGTNHEQYF
>TRBJ1-4|TRBV5-1
CASRPSGTTNEKLFF
>TRBJ1-1|TRBV2
CASSQGGGGTEAFF
>TRBJ2-7|TRBV5-1
CASSFGQGTYEQYF
>TRBJ2-1|TRBV6-5
CASSSSSGFLGNEQFF
>TRBJ1-1|TRBV5-1
CASSFQGADTEAFF
>TRBJ2-4|TRBV11-2
CASSLGWLRNIQYF
>TRBJ2-7|TRBV29-1
CSVEPGQGYEQYF
>TRBJ2-7|TRBV7-9
CSSSTLRDRESEQYF
>TRBJ1-3|TRBV10-1
CASSDSGNTIYF
>TRBJ2-5|TRBV6-6
CASSYREGETQYF
>TRBJ1-6|TRBV7-2
CASSYRGWNSPLHF
>TRBJ2-1|TRBV7-8
CALSKPSGGALFQFF
>TRBJ2-3|TRBV25-1
CASSEAGGSTDTQYF
>TRBJ2-1|TRBV6-1
CAIGQREGYNEQFF
>TRBJ2-5|TRBV9
CASSRLAEETQYF
>TRBJ2-2|TRBV5-1
CASSLGSGGPGELFF
>TRBJ2-1|TRBV7-9
CASSFRGHNEQFF
>TRBJ1-1|TRBV6-6
CASSSNRAFGEAFF
>TRBJ2-3|TRBV6-1
CASSEPGQGRDTQYF
>.|TRBV7-2
CASSFSPSYEQYF
>TRBJ2-1|TRBV18
CASSPRGTGGYNEQFF
>TRBJ1-2|TRBV2
CASSEGQDYGYTF
>TRBJ1-6|TRBV11-3
CASSVRTGSPLHF
>TRBJ2-5|TRBV9
CASSGRASGRGQETQYF
>TRBJ2-6|TRBV9
CASSVHRESGANVLTF
>TRBJ2-7|TRBV6-1
CASSPGQGWGEQYF
>TRBJ1-6|TRBV30
CAWMRDSPLHF
>TRBJ1-6|TRBV5-1
CASSRDRVDNSPLHF
>TRBJ1-5|TRBV28
CASTGTGSNQPQHF